This T cell receptor (beta chain) came from a study of CD8+ T cells in alopecia areata. Overall study results and limits: Alopecia totalis/universalis scalp especially showed more expanded CD8+ clones than normal scalp.

RNA was extracted and reverse transcribed into cDNA as the sequencing template. The protocol was immunoSEQ multiplex PCR, while the TCRdb copy is restricted to in-frame clones and leaves out a portion. The repertoire consists of about 150,000 clones, with 87% occurring once and the leading ten covering about 14%. Note on this clone: The target antigen is unknown.

The V gene's germline CDR1 is SGHTA and CDR2 FQGNSA. V dropped 5 bases and J dropped 7 bases, with 10 bases sitting between them. This CDR3 is 12 amino acids long. This clonotype originated in a human donor with alopecia areata. The specimen comprised CD8+ T cells sorted from blood, sampled at week 0. V is TRBV7-2 and J is TRBJ2-3; D remains ambiguous. CDR3 sequence reads: CASSVDGNTQYF. The CDR3 DNA reads as TGTGCCAGCAGCGTCGACGGTAATACGCAGTATTTT.